What follows are 20 T cell receptor beta chains derived from one specimen sequenced in a study of T-cell reconstitution after alpha-beta-depleted transplantation in children. Their target antigens are unknown. This sample's TCRbeta library carried unique molecular identifier barcodes. MiXCR, run by TCRdb on the PCR reads, gives a single entry per CDR3 protein. In the table there are some 300,000 distinct CDR3 sequences, roughly 8.2% of which are singletons. General study findings and limits: Diversity and T-cell counts at one year after transplant derived mostly from new T cells.

This specimen was peripheral blood, taken 360 days after TCRalphabeta/CD19-depleted stem cell transplant. The source is a female patient aged 2-15 years who had a stem cell transplant for Fanconi anemia, so the T cells may come from the graft donor.

This clonotype was observed many times. The rearrangement joins TRBV29-1 to TRBJ1-2; D may be TRBD1 (5 bases). Germline V gene lookup returns CDR1 SQVTM and CDR2 ANQGSEA. Trimming took 4 bases from V and 4 from J, leaving 16 bases between them. The CDR3 consists of 14 residues. DNA of the CDR3: TGCAGCGTTGTTGTTGGGTCTGGGGGCTATGGCTACACCTTC. As protein: CSVVVGSGGYGYTF.

This clonotype came up many times. V gene TRBV27 combines with J gene TRBJ2-1, with 13 bases matching TRBD2. Trimming removed 7 bases from V and 7 bases from J; junction bases left unmatched: 1. CDR3 size: 13 residues. Germline-derived CDR1 and CDR2 are MNHEY and SMNVEV (reference sequence). The DNA of the CDR3 is TGTGCCAGCAAACTAGCGGGAGGGAATGAGCAGTTCTTC. It is translated as CASKLAGGNEQFF.

The chain combines TRBV27 with TRBJ2-1; 12 nucleotides line up with TRBD1. CDR3 length: 17 residues. Germline lookup yields CDR1 MNHEY and CDR2 SMNVEV (reference sequence). The V segment lost 0 bases and the J segment 6 bases; nucleotides outside the gene matches: 6. The CDR3 nucleotides read TGTGCCAGCAGTTTATCGGGCGGGACAGGGGGCGTCAATGAGCAGTTCTTC. Its protein is CASSLSGGTGGVNEQFF.

V usage is TRBV30 and J usage is TRBJ1-2; the D is unclear. Trimming took 8 bases from V and 4 from J, leaving 11 bases between them. Germline V CDR1 and CDR2: GTSNPN, SVGIG (reference sequence). There are 11 residues in the CDR3. The CDR3 region is CALSMGYGYTF. The CDR3 DNA reads TGTGCCCTTTCCATGGGCTATGGCTACACCTTC.

This clonotype was observed a few times. The chain carries TRBV6-5 and TRBJ2-1; D is undetermined. CDR1 MNHEY and CDR2 SVGAGI come from the germline V gene. The V and J ends lost 0 bases and 7 bases respectively, with 7 bases between them. There are 13 residues in the CDR3. The CDR3 protein is CASSYSDLNEQFF. The CDR3 DNA sequence: TGTGCCAGCAGTTACTCGGATCTGAATGAGCAGTTCTTC.

This clonotype was found a few times. The chain links TRBV6-2 or TRBV6-3 to TRBJ2-3; TRBD1 matches at 8 bases. V shed 6 bases, J shed 5 bases, and the junction held 7 bases outside the gene matches. This CDR3 is 14 amino acids long. In germline, CDR1 is MNHEY, CDR2 SVGEGT. The CDR3 DNA is TGTGCCAGCAGCGCCGGAGGGACAGGAGATACGCAGTATTTT. Its translation is CASSAGGTGDTQYF.

The V call is TRBV20-1, the J call TRBJ1-2; TRBD1 might be the D (5 bases). Trimming cost V 3 bases and J 11 bases, with 22 bases left between them. Germline CDR1 and CDR2: DFQATT and SNEGSKA (reference sequence). The CDR3 totals 14 residues. CDR3 residues: CSASDAQTVVRYTF. Written as DNA, the CDR3 is TGCAGTGCTAGCGACGCACAGACAGTCGTTAGGTACACCTTC.

This clonotype showed up many times. The rearrangement joins TRBV5-1 to TRBJ2-3; D remains ambiguous. V shed 4 bases and J shed 0 bases, with 9 bases lying between them. This CDR3 has 14 amino acids. Germline loops: CDR1 SGHRS, CDR2 YFSETQ. The CDR3 loop is CASSNAESTDTQYF. The CDR3, as DNA: TGCGCCAGCAGCAACGCGGAAAGCACAGATACGCAGTATTTT.

The chain is built from TRBV11-2 and TRBJ2-3, with 7 bases lining up with TRBD1. Germline loops: CDR1 SGHAT, CDR2 FQNNGV. This CDR3 region has 20 residues. V lost 5 bases, J lost 0 bases, and 20 bases stayed unmatched. Here the CDR3 reads CASSPSLLRWDRESTDTQYF. Here the CDR3 DNA reads TGTGCCAGCAGCCCCAGCCTTCTGAGATGGGACAGAGAAAGCACAGATACGCAGTATTTT.

In its sample, this clonotype was seen many times. V and J are TRBV12-3 or TRBV12-4 and TRBJ1-1, with D possibly matching TRBD1 (5 bases). V was cut by 6 bases and J by 3 bases, with 23 bases left in between. CDR3 length: 17 amino acids. The CDR3 sequence is CASSPAPGDPRDTEAFF. The CDR3 DNA is TGTGCCAGCAGCCCCGCGCCTGGGGACCCGCGGGACACTGAAGCTTTCTTT.

This clonotype was counted ten times or more. The rearrangement uses TRBV9 and TRBJ1-2; 7 nucleotides match TRBD1. Germline-derived CDR1 and CDR2 are SGDLS and YYNGEE. V was pared by 2 bases and J by 0 bases, with 13 bases of the junction left unmatched. The length of the CDR3 is 18 residues. The CDR3 nucleotides are TGTGCCAGCAGCGTTACCGCCGACCCAGGGGGAGCTAACTATGGCTACACCTTC. It specifies CASSVTADPGGANYGYTF.

This clonotype was seen only a few times. The genes are TRBV5-1 and TRBJ2-7; the match to TRBD2 covers 7 bases. The CDR3 contains 15 residues. The V segment lost 0 bases and the J segment 3 bases; nucleotides outside the gene matches: 6. Looked up from germline, CDR1 is SGHRS and CDR2 is YFSETQ. CDR3 region: CASSLEASGVYEQYF. CDR3 nucleotides: TGCGCCAGCAGCTTGGAGGCTAGCGGAGTCTACGAGCAGTACTTC.

In this sample, this clonotype turned up many times. This chain links TRBV20-1 with TRBJ2-1; D remains unclear. Trimming cost V 0 bases and J 5 bases, with 8 bases left between them. CDR1 is DFQATT and CDR2 is SNEGSKA in the germline V gene (reference sequence). CDR3 length: 13 residues. DNA for the CDR3: TGCAGTGCTAGAGATCTCCACCACAATGAGCAGTTCTTC. Its translation is CSARDLHHNEQFF.

This clonotype has a count of ten or more. V gene TRBV28 combines with J gene TRBJ2-7; D uncertain. The CDR3 spans 12 residues. Germline assignment: CDR1 MDHEN and CDR2 SYDVKM. Trimming cost V 3 bases and J 6 bases, with 9 bases left between them. The CDR3 loop is CASSFGRPEQYF. The DNA of the CDR3 is TGTGCCAGCAGTTTCGGTAGACCCGAGCAGTACTTC.

This clonotype was seen many times. The V and J genes are TRBV20-1 and TRBJ1-6; 8 bases fit TRBD1. Looked up from germline, CDR1 is DFQATT and CDR2 is SNEGSKA (reference sequence). The V and J ends lost 4 bases and 7 bases, in that order; junction bases with no gene match: 6. CDR3 length equals 14 residues. The CDR3 coding sequence is TGCAGTGCTATTGAGGACAGGGTAAATTCACCCCTCCACTTT. It codes for CSAIEDRVNSPLHF.

Many counts were recorded for this clonotype. The V gene is TRBV7-2, the J gene TRBJ1-2, with a tentative D call TRBD1 (6 bases). CDR3 length: 14 residues. CDR1 SGHTA and CDR2 FQGNSA come from the germline V gene. V was cut by 6 bases and J by 4 bases, with 15 bases left in between. The CDR3 loop reads CASRLGGIIYGYTF. The CDR3 DNA is TGTGCCAGCAGACTAGGGGGGATAATCTATGGCTACACCTTC.

There are many counts of this clonotype. The V and J genes are TRBV5-6 and TRBJ2-1, with D unresolved. V lost 8 bases and J lost 7, with 4 bases in between. The CDR3 runs 9 residues. Germline loops: CDR1 SGHDT, CDR2 YYEEEE. CDR3 protein: CARRNEQFF. In DNA, the CDR3 is TGTGCCAGGAGAAATGAGCAGTTCTTC.

The chain is built from TRBV12-3 or TRBV12-4 and TRBJ1-2; 8 bases line up with TRBD1. The CDR3 has 13 amino acids. Trimming cost V 6 bases and J 4 bases; bases outside gene matches: 4. CDR3 nucleotides: TGTGCCAGCAGAACGGGACAGGTCTATGGCTACACCTTC. As protein: CASRTGQVYGYTF.

V is TRBV7-2 and J is TRBJ1-2, with 10 nucleotides matching TRBD1. In germline, CDR1 is SGHTA, CDR2 FQGNSA. V gave up 5 bases and J gave up 2 bases; unmatched junction bases: 8. CDR3 length: 16 amino acids. The CDR3 DNA follows: TGTGCCAGCAGCCCGAGGCCGGGACAGGGGAACTATGGCTACACCTTC. Translating it yields CASSPRPGQGNYGYTF.

The chain carries TRBV14 and TRBJ2-7; a weak D match, TRBD2 (7 bases). The ends were cut back, 2 bases at V and 6 bases at J, with 17 bases in the middle. CDR3 length: 15 residues. Germline assignment: CDR1 SGHDN and CDR2 FVKESK. CDR3 amino acids: CASSQSRGAVSEQYF. The DNA of the CDR3 is TGTGCCAGCAGCCAATCTCGGGGGGCGGTTTCCGAGCAGTACTTC.